A selection of T cell receptor beta chains follows, all from one sample in a study of shared clonotypes between healthy human individuals. Sequencing used immunoSEQ multiplex PCR; TCRdb keeps in-frame clones, though not all of them. The sample shows 950,000 to 1,200,000 clones, roughly 80% of them seen only once. Sequencing used memory CD4+ T cells from PBMCs. The receptor set was obtained from a man younger than 30 in good health. Some clones in this sample may be carry-over from other donors' samples. Each CDR3 is given with its conserved first and last residue. A D gene is named only where the DNA matches it firmly. Rows give clone size only sometimes, using once, few, many, or a class for an expanded clone.

CASSVIAQYF	TGTGCCAGCAGTGTGATTGCGCAGTACTTC	TRBV2	TRBJ2-7	10	once	.
CASRSIRGGLAGAEQYF	TGTGCCAGCAGGTCCATTAGGGGCGGGCTAGCGGGAGCCGAGCAGTACTTC	TRBV11-2	TRBJ2-7	17	.	TRBD2
CASSDNQVGTGELFF	TGCGCCAGCAGCGATAACCAAGTTGGCACCGGGGAGCTGTTTTTT	TRBV5-1	TRBJ2-2	15	.	.
CASSLARDIDTQYF	TGTGCCAGCAGCTTAGCCCGGGACATAGATACGCAGTATTTT	TRBV7-2	TRBJ2-3	14	.	.
CASSLAGLMNTEAFF	TGTGCCAGCAGCTTGGCAGGCCTAATGAACACTGAAGCTTTCTTT	TRBV5-5	TRBJ1-1	15	.	.
CASSPLDRGQVGEKLFF	TGTGCCAGCTCGCCTCTAGACAGGGGCCAAGTAGGCGAAAAACTGTTTTTT	TRBV18	TRBJ1-4	17	.	TRBD1
CASSAGEDRFNGYTF	TGTGCCAGCAGCGCCGGTGAGGATAGGTTCAATGGCTACACCTTC	TRBV7-9	TRBJ1-2	15	.	.
CASSEQNSPLHF	TGTGCCAGCAGTGAACAGAATTCACCCCTCCACTTT	TRBV25-1	TRBJ1-6	12	.	.
CASRERESLLGPRTQYF	TGTGCCAGCAGAGAGCGGGAGAGCCTTCTAGGCCCAAGGACCCAGTACTTC	TRBV27	TRBJ2-5	17	.	TRBD2
CAWSAGGWRNQPQHF	TGTGCCTGGAGTGCGGGGGGCTGGCGCAATCAGCCCCAGCATTTT	TRBV30	TRBJ1-5	15	.	.
CAWSPGGGTDTQYF	TGTGCCTGGAGTCCGGGAGGAGGTACAGATACGCAGTATTTT	TRBV30	TRBJ2-3	14	few	TRBD2
CASSSPGQNYEQYF	TGTGCCAGCAGTTCCCCCGGACAGAACTACGAGCAGTACTTC	TRBV27	TRBJ2-7	14	.	.
CASSTRTSGSDEQYF	TGTGCCAGCAGCACCCGGACTAGCGGGAGCGACGAGCAGTACTTC	TRBV7-9	TRBJ2-7	15	few	TRBD2
CASSNLYGVTDTQYF	TGCGCCAGCAGCAATCTGTACGGGGTAACAGATACGCAGTATTTT	TRBV4-1	TRBJ2-3	15	.	.
CASRIAGGVREQFF	TGTGCCAGCAGAATAGCGGGAGGGGTTAGAGAGCAGTTCTTC	TRBV11-2	TRBJ2-1	14	.	TRBD2
CASSYTTGGEKLFF	TGTGCCAGCAGTTACACGACAGGGGGTGAAAAACTGTTTTTT	TRBV6-6	TRBJ1-4	14	.	TRBD1
CASSFSSGSTDTQYF	TGTGCCAGCAGCTTTTCTAGCGGGAGCACAGATACGCAGTATTTT	TRBV7-9	TRBJ2-3	15	.	TRBD2
CASSPIWAGANTEAFF	TGTGCCAGCAGCCCAATTTGGGCAGGGGCGAACACTGAAGCTTTCTTT	TRBV5-8	TRBJ1-1	16	.	.
CASSLGGSGETQYF	TGTGCCAGCAGCTTAGGCGGTTCCGGAGAGACCCAGTACTTC	TRBV7-6	TRBJ2-5	14	.	.
CAWATGTGNTIYF	TGTGCCTGGGCCACAGGGACTGGAAACACCATATATTTT	TRBV30	TRBJ1-3	13	few	.
CASSPPREAGEQFF	TGTGCCAGCAGCCCCCCGCGGGAGGCGGGTGAGCAGTTCTTC	TRBV27	TRBJ2-1	14	.	TRBD2
CASSLRLGQSYEQYF	TGTGCCAGCAGCTTGCGGTTGGGTCAGTCCTACGAGCAGTACTTC	TRBV5-5	TRBJ2-7	15	.	.